These T cell receptor beta chains were read from a single sample in a study of response to subunit inactivated influenza vaccine. TCRdb reanalysed the RT-PCR reads using MiXCR and keeps one entry per CDR3 protein. The sample carries 450,000 to 600,000 distinct CDR3 sequences, approximately 7.1% recorded once. Sample: PBMCs from blood, taken less than 25 months after vaccination. The receptors originated from a man between 50 and 69 years old who received an inactivated influenza vaccine. Each CDR3 is given with its conserved first and last residue. Each record gives: J gene, V gene, clone size, D gene, CDR3 protein, CDR3 DNA. The D gene is left open where the match is weak. Size values are once, few and many counts, or a class for expanded clones, and some rows have none.

J: TRBJ2-7
V: TRBV5-1
size: NA
D: NA
CDR3: CASSRDTGSYEQYF
DNA: TGCGCCAGCAGCAGGGACACCGGCTCCTACGAGCAGTACTTC

J: TRBJ1-1
V: TRBV3-1
size: few
D: NA
CDR3: CASSRILTSLNTEAFF
DNA: TGTGCCAGCAGCCGAATCCTGACAAGCCTAAACACTGAAGCTTTCTTT

J: TRBJ1-1
V: TRBV9
size: many
D: TRBD1
CDR3: CASSAGQGRGTEAFF
DNA: TGTGCCAGCAGCGCTGGACAGGGCAGAGGCACTGAAGCTTTCTTT

J: TRBJ2-2
V: TRBV5-1
size: few
D: NA
CDR3: CASSLQSTNTGELFF
DNA: TGCGCCAGCAGCTTGCAGAGTACGAACACCGGGGAGCTGTTTTTT

J: TRBJ2-6
V: TRBV29-1
size: many
D: NA
CDR3: CSVGQAGANVLTF
DNA: TGCAGCGTTGGACAGGCTGGGGCCAACGTCCTGACTTTC

J: TRBJ2-1
V: TRBV11-2
size: few
D: TRBD2
CDR3: CASSFRLAGESHQFF
DNA: TGTGCCAGCAGCTTTCGGCTAGCGGGAGAATCACATCAGTTCTTC

J: TRBJ2-7
V: TRBV20-1
size: NA
D: NA
CDR3: CSATSSSGGAGNEQYF
DNA: TGCAGTGCTACTAGCTCATCTGGCGGGGCGGGCAACGAGCAGTACTTC

J: TRBJ2-1
V: TRBV10-3
size: many
D: TRBD2
CDR3: CAISNPGLSYNEQFF
DNA: TGTGCCATCAGTAACCCGGGACTATCCTACAATGAGCAGTTCTTC

J: TRBJ2-2
V: TRBV4-3
size: NA
D: TRBD2
CDR3: CASSQERGGFTGELFF
DNA: TGCGCCAGCAGCCAAGAACGGGGGGGCTTCACCGGGGAGCTGTTTTTT

J: TRBJ1-2
V: TRBV7-2
size: NA
D: NA
CDR3: CASSPTGGLNYGYTF
DNA: TGTGCCAGCAGCCCCACGGGGGGGCTTAACTATGGCTACACCTTC

J: TRBJ2-3
V: TRBV14
size: NA
D: NA
CDR3: CASSPFAGKGPDTQYF
DNA: TGTGCCAGCAGCCCCTTTGCAGGGAAGGGTCCAGATACGCAGTATTTT

J: TRBJ2-7
V: TRBV4-2
size: few
D: TRBD1
CDR3: CASSGRTGGYLEQYF
DNA: TGTGCCAGCAGCGGACGGACAGGGGGCTATCTCGAGCAGTACTTC

J: TRBJ2-3
V: TRBV4-2
size: NA
D: NA
CDR3: CASSQRQGGDTQYF
DNA: TGTGCCAGCAGCCAAAGGCAGGGGGGAGATACGCAGTATTTT

J: TRBJ2-3
V: TRBV7-9
size: few
D: NA
CDR3: CASSPVVAGTDTQYF
DNA: TGTGCCAGCAGCCCGGTGGTGGCCGGCACAGATACGCAGTATTTT

J: TRBJ1-4
V: TRBV20-1
size: few
D: TRBD1
CDR3: CSARVTGGFNEKLFF
DNA: TGCAGTGCTAGAGTTACAGGGGGCTTTAATGAAAAACTGTTTTTT

J: TRBJ1-4
V: TRBV2
size: NA
D: NA
CDR3: CASRDPGRLNEKLFF
DNA: TGTGCCAGCAGGGATCCGGGACGGTTAAATGAAAAACTGTTTTTT

J: TRBJ1-1
V: TRBV30
size: few
D: NA
CDR3: CAWMGAEAFF
DNA: TGTGCCTGGATGGGGGCTGAAGCTTTCTTT

J: TRBJ2-1
V: TRBV6-2/TRBV6-3
size: few
D: TRBD2
CDR3: CASSSLAGGYYNEQFF
DNA: TGTGCCAGCAGTTCTCTAGCGGGGGGTTATTACAATGAGCAGTTCTTC

J: TRBJ2-3
V: TRBV7-8
size: few
D: TRBD2
CDR3: CASSLVSFSGGRPADTQYF
DNA: TGTGCCAGCAGCTTAGTGTCTTTCAGCGGGGGGCGCCCGGCAGATACGCAGTATTTT

J: TRBJ2-7
V: TRBV28
size: many
D: NA
CDR3: CASSPRERVIYEQYF
DNA: TGTGCCAGCAGTCCCCGGGAGCGGGTGATCTACGAGCAGTACTTC

J: TRBJ2-1
V: TRBV10-3
size: few
D: NA
CDR3: CAIRDLFEQFF
DNA: TGTGCCATCAGGGACCTCTTTGAGCAGTTCTTC

J: TRBJ1-1
V: TRBV10-3
size: NA
D: NA
CDR3: CAISDPGVMNTEAFF
DNA: TGTGCCATCAGTGACCCAGGAGTTATGAACACTGAAGCTTTCTTT

J: TRBJ2-3
V: TRBV20-1
size: NA
D: TRBD2
CDR3: CSARGVSGSNTQYF
DNA: TGCAGTGCTAGAGGTGTTAGCGGGAGTAATACGCAGTATTTT

J: TRBJ2-7
V: TRBV20-1
size: many
D: TRBD1
CDR3: CSARRTGGGYEQYF
DNA: TGCAGTGCTAGAAGGACAGGGGGAGGATACGAGCAGTACTTC

J: TRBJ1-1
V: TRBV12-3/TRBV12-4
size: few
D: NA
CDR3: CASSLSRGVTEAFF
DNA: TGTGCCAGCAGTTTAAGTCGGGGAGTCACTGAAGCTTTCTTT

J: TRBJ1-3
V: TRBV7-6
size: NA
D: TRBD1
CDR3: CASSFQTGGIGNTIYF
DNA: TGTGCCAGCAGCTTTCAGACAGGGGGCATTGGAAACACCATATATTTT

J: TRBJ2-4
V: TRBV6-1
size: NA
D: NA
CDR3: CASMREENIQYF
DNA: TGTGCCAGCATGAGGGAAGAGAACATTCAGTACTTC

J: TRBJ2-2
V: TRBV19
size: few
D: NA
CDR3: CASSMRWQNTGELFF
DNA: TGTGCCAGTAGTATGAGGTGGCAGAACACCGGGGAGCTGTTTTTT

J: TRBJ1-5
V: TRBV30
size: NA
D: NA
CDR3: CAWSVQGFGNQPQHF
DNA: TGTGCCTGGAGTGTACAGGGATTTGGCAATCAGCCCCAGCATTTT

J: TRBJ1-4
V: TRBV5-4
size: few
D: NA
CDR3: CASRSMGLSNEKLFF
DNA: TGTGCCAGCAGATCTATGGGGCTATCAAATGAAAAACTGTTTTTT

J: TRBJ2-7
V: TRBV28
size: few
D: NA
CDR3: CASSRDSGSRYEQYF
DNA: TGTGCCAGCAGTCGGGACTCCGGGTCCCGCTACGAGCAGTACTTC

J: TRBJ2-1
V: TRBV12-3/TRBV12-4
size: few
D: NA
CDR3: CASSLGAFGEQFF
DNA: TGTGCCAGCAGTTTAGGAGCCTTCGGTGAGCAGTTCTTC

J: TRBJ2-7
V: TRBV10-2
size: NA
D: NA
CDR3: CATHGPSSYEQYF
DNA: TGCGCCACCCACGGACCCAGTTCCTACGAGCAGTACTTC

J: TRBJ2-1
V: TRBV11-2
size: many
D: TRBD2
CDR3: CASSLVRGLAGNEQFF
DNA: TGTGCCAGCAGCTTAGTAAGGGGACTAGCGGGCAATGAGCAGTTCTTC

J: TRBJ1-1
V: TRBV5-1
size: NA
D: TRBD1
CDR3: CASSLRVGTGAQNTEAFF
DNA: TGCGCCAGCAGCTTGAGGGTTGGGACAGGGGCGCAGAACACTGAAGCTTTCTTT

J: TRBJ2-2
V: TRBV4-2
size: NA
D: NA
CDR3: CASSQDPQGELFF
DNA: TGTGCCAGCAGCCAAGATCCACAGGGGGAGCTGTTTTTT

J: TRBJ2-7
V: TRBV20-1
size: few
D: NA
CDR3: CSASGAGAYEQYF
DNA: TGCAGTGCTAGTGGGGCAGGAGCCTACGAGCAGTACTTC